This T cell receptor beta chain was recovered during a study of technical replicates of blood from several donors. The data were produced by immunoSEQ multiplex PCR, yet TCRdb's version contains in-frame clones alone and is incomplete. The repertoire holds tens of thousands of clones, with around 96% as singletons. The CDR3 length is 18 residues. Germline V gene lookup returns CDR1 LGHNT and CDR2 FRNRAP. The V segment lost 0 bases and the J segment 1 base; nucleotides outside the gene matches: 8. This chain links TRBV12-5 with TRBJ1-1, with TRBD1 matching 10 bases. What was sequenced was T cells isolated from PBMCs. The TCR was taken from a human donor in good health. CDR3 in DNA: TGTGCTAGTGGTTTGGTAAGGACAGGGGGGTACGGGAACACTGAAGCTTTCTTT. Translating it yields CASGLVRTGGYGNTEAFF.